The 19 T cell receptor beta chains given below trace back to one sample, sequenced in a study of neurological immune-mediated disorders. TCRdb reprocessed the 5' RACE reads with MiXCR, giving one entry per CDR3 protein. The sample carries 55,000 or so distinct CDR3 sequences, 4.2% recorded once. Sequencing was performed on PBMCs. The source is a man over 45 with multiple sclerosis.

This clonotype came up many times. In nucleotides, the CDR3 is TGTGCCAGCAGTTTCGGGGACGTGAACATTCAGTACTTC. Translation gives CASSFGDVNIQYF. V usage is TRBV12-3 or TRBV12-4 and J usage is TRBJ2-4; D may match TRBD1 or TRBD2 (5 bases each). This CDR3 spans 13 amino acids. Trimming left V 3 bases short and J 7 bases short, with 10 bases between.

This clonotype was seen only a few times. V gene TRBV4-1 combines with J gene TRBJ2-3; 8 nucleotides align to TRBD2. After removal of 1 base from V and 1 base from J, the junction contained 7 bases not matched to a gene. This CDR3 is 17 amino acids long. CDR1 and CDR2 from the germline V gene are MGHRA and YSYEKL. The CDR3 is CASSQGPAGAGTDTQYF. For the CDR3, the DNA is TGCGCCAGCAGCCAAGGACCAGCGGGGGCGGGCACAGATACGCAGTATTTT.

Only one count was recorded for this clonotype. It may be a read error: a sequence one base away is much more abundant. The CDR3: CASSLRQGAVRPQHF. The DNA of the CDR3 is TGTGCCAGCAGCCTAAGACAGGGGGCTGTTCGGCCCCAGCATTTT. The V gene is TRBV5-6, the J gene TRBJ1-5; 10 bases match TRBD1. The germline V gene has CDR1 SGHDT and CDR2 YYEEEE. This CDR3 is 15 amino acids long. V lost 4 bases and J lost 9; bases outside the gene matches: 10.

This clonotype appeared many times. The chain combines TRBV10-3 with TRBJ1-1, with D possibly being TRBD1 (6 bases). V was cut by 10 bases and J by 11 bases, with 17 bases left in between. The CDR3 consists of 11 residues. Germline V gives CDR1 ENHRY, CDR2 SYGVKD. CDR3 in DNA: TGTGCCACGCGTACAGGGTTAAGGGCTTTCTTT. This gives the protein CATRTGLRAFF.

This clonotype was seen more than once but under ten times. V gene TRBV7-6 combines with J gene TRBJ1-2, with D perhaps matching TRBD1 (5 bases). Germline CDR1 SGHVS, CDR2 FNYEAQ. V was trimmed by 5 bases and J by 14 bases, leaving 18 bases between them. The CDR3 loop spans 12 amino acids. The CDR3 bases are TGTGCCAGCAGCGTAAACCAGGGAGTTCTTACCTTC. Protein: CASSVNQGVLTF.

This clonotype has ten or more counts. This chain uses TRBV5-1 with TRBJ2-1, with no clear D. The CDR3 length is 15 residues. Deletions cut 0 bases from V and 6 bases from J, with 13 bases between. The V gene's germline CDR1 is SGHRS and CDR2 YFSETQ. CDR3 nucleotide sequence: TGCGCCAGCAGCTTGGTCTCCAGTCCAAGCAATGAGCAGTTCTTC. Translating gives CASSLVSSPSNEQFF.

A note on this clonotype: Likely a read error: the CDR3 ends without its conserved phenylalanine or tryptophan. CDR3 region: CASSEDWDGRLYGYTY. CDR3 nucleotides: TGTGCCAGCAGTGAGGATTGGGACGGAAGACTCTATGGCTACACCTAC. V and J are TRBV12-3 or TRBV12-4 and TRBJ1-2; D is perhaps TRBD1 (5 bases). There are 16 residues in the CDR3. Trimming removed 5 bases from V and 4 bases from J, with 20 bases in between.

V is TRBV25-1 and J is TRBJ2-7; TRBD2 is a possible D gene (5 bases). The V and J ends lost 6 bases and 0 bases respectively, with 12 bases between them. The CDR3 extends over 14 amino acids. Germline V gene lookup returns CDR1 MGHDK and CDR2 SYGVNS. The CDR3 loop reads CASSPEAASYEQYF. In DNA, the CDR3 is TGTGCCAGCAGCCCGGAGGCTGCCTCCTACGAGCAGTACTTC.

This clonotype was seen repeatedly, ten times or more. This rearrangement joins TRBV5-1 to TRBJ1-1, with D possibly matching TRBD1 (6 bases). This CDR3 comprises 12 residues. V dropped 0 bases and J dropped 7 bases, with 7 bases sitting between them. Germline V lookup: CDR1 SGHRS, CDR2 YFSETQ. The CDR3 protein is CASSLEGGEAFF. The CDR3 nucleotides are TGCGCCAGCAGCTTGGAAGGGGGTGAAGCTTTCTTT.

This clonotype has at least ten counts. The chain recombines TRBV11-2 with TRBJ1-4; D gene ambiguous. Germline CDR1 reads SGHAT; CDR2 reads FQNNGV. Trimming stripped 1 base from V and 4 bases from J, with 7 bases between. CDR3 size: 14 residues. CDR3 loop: CASSLGRNNEKLFF. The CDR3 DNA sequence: TGTGCCAGCAGCTTAGGGCGGAATAATGAAAAACTGTTTTTT.

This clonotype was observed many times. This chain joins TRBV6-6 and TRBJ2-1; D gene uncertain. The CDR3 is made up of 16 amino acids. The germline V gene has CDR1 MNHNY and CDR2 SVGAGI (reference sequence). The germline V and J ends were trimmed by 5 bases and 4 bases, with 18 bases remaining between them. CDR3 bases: TGTGCCAGCAGTCCGAATCTGGTGTACGCTTACAATGAGCAGTTCTTC. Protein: CASSPNLVYAYNEQFF.

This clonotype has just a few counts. DNA of the CDR3: TGTGCCACCAGTGAGGGGGACAGCCTAAATGAGCAGTTCTTC. Protein product: CATSEGDSLNEQFF. V is TRBV24-1 and J is TRBJ2-1, with 7 bases identical to TRBD1. Per germline, CDR1 KGHDR and CDR2 SFDVKD. J lost 7 bases, V lost 4 bases, and 6 bases had no gene match. CDR3 length equals 14 residues.

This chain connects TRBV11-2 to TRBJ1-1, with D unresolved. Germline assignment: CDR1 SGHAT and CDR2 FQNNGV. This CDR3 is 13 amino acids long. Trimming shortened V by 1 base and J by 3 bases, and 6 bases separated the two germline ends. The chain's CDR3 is CASSLVRYTEAFF. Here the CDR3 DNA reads TGTGCCAGCAGCTTAGTTCGGTACACTGAAGCTTTCTTT.

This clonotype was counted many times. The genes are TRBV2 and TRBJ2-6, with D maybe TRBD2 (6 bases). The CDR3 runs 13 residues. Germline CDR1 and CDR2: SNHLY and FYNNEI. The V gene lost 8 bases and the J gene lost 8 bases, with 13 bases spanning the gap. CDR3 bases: TGTGCCAGCGCCGCGGGACGGCCCAACGTCCTGACTTTC. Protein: CASAAGRPNVLTF. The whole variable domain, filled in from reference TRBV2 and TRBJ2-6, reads EPEVTQTPSHQVTQMGQEVILRCVPISNHLYFYWYRQILGQKVEFLVSFYNNEISEKSEIFDDQFSVERPDGSNFTLKIRSTKLEDSAMYFCASAAGRPNVLTFGAGSRLTVL.

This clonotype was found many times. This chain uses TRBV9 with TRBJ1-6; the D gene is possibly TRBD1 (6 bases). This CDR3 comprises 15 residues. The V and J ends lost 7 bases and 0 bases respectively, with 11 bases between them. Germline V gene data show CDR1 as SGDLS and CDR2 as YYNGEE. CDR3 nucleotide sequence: TGTGCCAGCGGACAGACGAGCTCCTATAATTCACCCCTCCACTTT. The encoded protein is CASGQTSSYNSPLHF.

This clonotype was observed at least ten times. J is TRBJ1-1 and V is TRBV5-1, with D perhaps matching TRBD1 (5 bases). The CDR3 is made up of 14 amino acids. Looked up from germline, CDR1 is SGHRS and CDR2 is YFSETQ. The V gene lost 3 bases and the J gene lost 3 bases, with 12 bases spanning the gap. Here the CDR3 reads CASSSGTEDTEAFF. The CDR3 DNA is TGCGCCAGCAGCTCAGGGACGGAAGACACTGAAGCTTTCTTT.

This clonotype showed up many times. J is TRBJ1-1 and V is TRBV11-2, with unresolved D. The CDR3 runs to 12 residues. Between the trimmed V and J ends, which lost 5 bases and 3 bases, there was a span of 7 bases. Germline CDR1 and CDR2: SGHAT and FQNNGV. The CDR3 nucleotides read TGTGCCAGCAGCCACGCGGACACTGAAGCTTTCTTT. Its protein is CASSHADTEAFF.

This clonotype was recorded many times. CDR3 loop: CSASVSASSYNSPLHF. CDR3 nucleotides: TGCAGTGCTAGCGTCAGCGCGAGCTCCTATAATTCACCCCTCCACTTT. The rearrangement uses TRBV20-1 and TRBJ1-6; no reliable D call. CDR1 and CDR2 from the germline V gene are DFQATT and SNEGSKA (reference sequence). V was pared by 3 bases and J by 0 bases, with 12 bases between. The length of the CDR3 is 16 residues.

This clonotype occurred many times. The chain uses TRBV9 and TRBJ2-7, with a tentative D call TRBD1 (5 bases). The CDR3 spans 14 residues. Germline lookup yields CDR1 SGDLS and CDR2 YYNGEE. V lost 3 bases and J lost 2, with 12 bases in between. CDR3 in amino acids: CASSGVGVPYEQYF. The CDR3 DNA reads TGTGCCAGCAGCGGCGTAGGGGTACCCTACGAGCAGTACTTC.